Detailed here is one T cell receptor (beta chain). The starting material, duplicate vials of roughly 140,000 sorted CD8+ T cells per subset, provided the RNA. It was UMI-labeled 5' RACE by which the TCR beta libraries were made. From its re-call of the 5' RACE reads, TCRdb lists each CDR3 protein once, without DNA. This table lists over 7,000 distinct CDR3 sequences. These data originate in a study of human CD8 memory T cell subsets. The CDR3 length is 16 residues. CDR1 is SEHNR, CDR2 FQNEAQ, per germline (reference sequence). This rearrangement joins TRBV7-9 to TRBJ2-7. The sequencing sample was made of CD8+ T cells from PBMCs. The clonotype originates from a human donor in good health. The chain's CDR3 is CASSLVGRVVRHEQYF.